The T cell receptor (beta chain) described here comes from a study of technical replicates of blood from several donors. Assay: immunoSEQ multiplex PCR; the TCRdb copy retains only in-frame clones and omits some. In the table there are more than 50,000 clones, approximately 87% of which are singletons. Trimming removed 2 bases from V and 4 bases from J, with 8 bases in between. The CDR3 is 13 amino acids. The germline gives CDR1 MNHEY, CDR2 SVGAGI. This clone was picked up a small number of times. The gene calls are TRBV6-5 and TRBJ1-1, with D tentatively TRBD1 (5 bases). The sequenced material came from PBMCs. This TCR was recovered from a human donor in good health. Some clones in this sample may be carry-over from other donors' samples. The CDR3 DNA reads as TGTGCCAGCAGTTACGGGGGGACCACTGAAGCTTTCTTT. The encoded protein is CASSYGGTTEAFF.